Below, 25 T cell receptor delta chains from the same sample are listed, as sequenced in a study of γδ T cells in repeated Plasmodium falciparum infection. Vgamma9/Vdelta2+ and Vdelta2-negative gammadelta T cells were flow-sorted from PBMC for bulk sequencing. TCRdb re-identified clones in the multiplex PCR reads via CATT. The sample lists 75,000 to 100,000 delta-chain clones; over 1.1% were seen once. The sequenced sample was gamma-delta T cells from blood. Receptors were obtained from a pool of human donors (malaria-infected and uninfected, not separated).

This clone was seen many times. The TCRdb protein, from a much larger clone, departs from this DNA's translation at residue 14, likely by read error; the protein shown derives from the DNA. The chain uses TRDV3 and TRDJ1; the D is unclear. This CDR3 spans 17 amino acids. Germline V CDR1 and CDR2: TVYSNPD, GDNSRS (reference sequence). CDR3 protein: CAFSWSLRVWYTDRLIF. The CDR3, as DNA: TGTGCCTTTAGTTGGAGTCTTCGGGTCTGGTACACCGATAGACTCATCTTT. Supplemented by reference TRDV3 and TRDJ1, the full variable domain reads CDKVTQSSPDQTVASGSEVVLLCTYDTVYSNPDLFWYRIRPDYSFQFVFYGDNSRSEGADFTQGRFSVKHILTQKAFHLVISPVRTEDSATYYCAFSWSLRVWYTDRLIFGKGTRVTVEP.

This clone was seen ten or more times. Since a far larger clone is one base different, this is likely a read error. This sample also contains other DNA sequences that code for the same CDR3. V and J are TRDV2 and TRDJ3; 10 bases are shared with TRDD3. Germline CDR1 reads GEAIGNYY; CDR2 reads EKD. The CDR3 consists of 18 residues. CDR3 DNA: TGTGCCTGTGACACCGTTGGGGGATACTCCTGGGACACCCGGCAGATGTTTTTC. Protein product: CACDTVGGYSWDTRQMFF.

This clone rates as medium-sized. This chain links TRDV2 with TRDJ1; 11 positions agree with TRDD3. The junction had 14 bases not matched to a gene; V was cut back by 0 bases and J by 0 bases. Germline CDR1 GEAIGNYY, CDR2 EKD. The CDR3 is 20 residues long. The CDR3: CACDTVSGGYKAPYTDKLIF. CDR3 DNA sequence: TGTGCCTGTGACACCGTTTCTGGGGGATACAAAGCCCCGTACACCGATAAACTCATCTTT.

Comments on this clone: The likely explanation is a read error, given a far larger clone one base away. Other DNA sequences in the sample encode the same CDR3. CDR3 in amino acids: CALGHSTPDWGILEGGKLIF. The CDR3 bases are TGTGCTCTTGGCCATTCTACTCCCGACTGGGGGATACTTGAGGGAGGTAAACTCATCTTT. The J gene is TRDJ1, the V gene TRDV1; 12 nucleotides align to TRDD3. The J gene was not available in TCRdb and was assigned here by matching the DNA to germline segments. V shed 6 bases and J 7 bases; nucleotides not matched to a gene: 24. The CDR3 contains 20 residues. Germline loops: CDR1 TSWWSYY, CDR2 QGS.

CDR3 in DNA: TGTGCTCTTGGGGAACTATCCCACCCCCTCCTACTCGAGCTGGGGGATTCAAGCACCGATAAACTCATCTTT. It yields the protein CALGELSHPLLLELGDSSTDKLIF. This chain joins TRDV1 and TRDJ1; TRDD3 agrees at 9 bases. Trimming at V came to 0 bases and at J to 1 base, leaving 27 bases not matched to a gene. Germline CDR1 TSWWSYY, CDR2 QGS. This CDR3 region has 24 residues.

Only a few counts were recorded for this clone. TCRdb's entry gives the protein of a much larger clone, which mismatches this DNA's translation at residue 14, likely from a read error; the protein reported here is translated from the DNA. The chain has TRDV3 and TRDJ1; D gene ambiguous. CDR1 and CDR2 from the germline V gene are TVYSNPD and GDNSRS (reference sequence). The CDR3 is 16 residues long. The CDR3 DNA sequence: TGTGCATTCACGGGCGGGACAATGAAGTACACCGATAAACCCATCTTT. Residues: CAFTGGTMKYTDKPIF.

This clone has only a few counts. TCRdb records a much larger clone's protein for this DNA, with a difference at residue 24 that likely arises from a read error; the protein given is the translation of the DNA. The rearrangement uses TRDV1 and TRDJ1; TRDD3 matches at 10 bases. No J segment appears in TCRdb, so it was assigned here by matching the sequence to germline. The germline gives CDR1 TSWWSYY, CDR2 QGS. This CDR3 contains 27 residues. Here the CDR3 reads CALGKQKLLATRMQGDTRMRATDELIF. CDR3 in DNA: TGTGCTCTTGGAAAACAGAAGCTTCTCGCCACGCGGATGCAGGGGGATACGCGTATGAGGGCCACCGATGAACTCATCTTT.

Comments on this clone: A far bigger clonotype differs at one base, so this is likely a read error. Other nucleotide sequences from this sample produce the same CDR3. The chain has TRDV1 and TRDJ1, with D tentatively TRDD3 (5 bases). The V gene's germline CDR1 is TSWWSYY and CDR2 QGS. The CDR3 has 21 residues. V dropped 4 bases and J dropped 3 bases, with 33 bases sitting between them. The CDR3 DNA reads TGTGCTCTTGGGGGACAATTCCATACGTATACCGGGGGCCGGGGGGCCGATAAACTCATCTTT. Protein sequence: CALGGQFHTYTGGRGADKLIF.

This clone was picked up many times. This chain joins TRDV1 and TRDJ2, with a possible D match to TRDD2 (8 bases). CDR1 is TSWWSYY, CDR2 QGS, per germline. The CDR3 contains 23 residues. Trimming removed 0 bases from V and 4 bases from J, with 33 bases in between. The CDR3 spells CALGELIFLPRPGGHPPTAQLFF. The CDR3 DNA sequence: TGTGCTCTTGGGGAACTGATCTTCCTTCCTAGACCTGGGGGCCACCCCCCGACAGCACAACTCTTCTTT.

This clone was found many times. Other nucleotide sequences from this sample produce the same CDR3. This chain links TRDV3 with TRDJ1, with TRDD3 as a possible D gene (6 bases). Trimming left V 0 bases short and J 0 bases short, with 14 bases between. Germline loops: CDR1 TVYSNPD, CDR2 GDNSRS (reference sequence). There are 15 residues in the CDR3. Written as DNA, the CDR3 is TGTGCCTTTAGCGTGAGGGGGAGATACACCGATAAACTCATCTTT. Amino acids: CAFSVRGRYTDKLIF.

Regarding this clone: TCRdb attributes to this sequence the protein of a much larger clone, which differs from the DNA translation at residue 8; a read error is likely, and the protein displayed is translated from the DNA. Different DNA sequences within this sample yield the same CDR3. This chain uses TRDV2 with TRDJ3; 7 bases map to TRDD3. Here the J gene came from matching the DNA to germline, since TCRdb omits it. V lost 0 bases to trimming and J lost 1 base; unmatched junction nucleotides: 5. CDR1 and CDR2 from the germline V gene are GEAIGNYY and EKD. The CDR3 contains 18 residues. Here the CDR3 DNA reads TGTGCCTGTGACACCGGGGGATGCTCGTCCTGGGACACCCGACAGATGTTTTTC. Amino acids: CACDTGGCSSWDTRQMFF.

The table lists this clone with many counts. This DNA's translation differs at residue 8 from TCRdb's protein, which comes from a much larger clone; a read error is likely, and the protein shown is translated from the DNA. The gene calls are TRDV3 and TRDJ1; 8 nucleotides match TRDD3. This CDR3 has 16 amino acids. V lost 3 bases to trimming and J lost 0 bases; unmatched junction nucleotides: 12. Germline V gene data show CDR1 as TVYSNPD and CDR2 as GDNSRS (reference sequence). The CDR3 protein is CALQYWGVSYTDKLIF. In nucleotides, the CDR3 is TGTGCCTTACAGTACTGGGGGGTATCGTACACCGATAAACTCATCTTT. Supplemented by reference TRDV3 and TRDJ1, the full variable domain reads CDKVTQSSPDQTVASGSEVVLLCTYDTVYSNPDLFWYRIRPDYSFQFVFYGDNSRSEGADFTQGRFSVKHILTQKAFHLVISPVRTEDSATYYCALQYWGVSYTDKLIFGKGTRVTVEP.

To note about this clone: The TCRdb record carries a much larger clone's protein, which differs from this DNA's translation at residue 10; a read error is the likely cause, and the protein listed here is the DNA translation. The chain is built from TRDV1 and TRDJ1; 10 bases are shared with TRDD3. The J gene was missing in TCRdb and was found by matching the end of the DNA to germline. CDR1 TSWWSYY and CDR2 QGS come from the germline V gene. V shed 0 bases, J shed 2 bases, and the junction held 15 bases outside the gene matches. The CDR3 contains 20 residues. DNA for the CDR3: TGTGCTCTTGGGGAACTGGCTCCTTACCGGGGGATACGGGGAACCGATAAACTCATCTTT. It specifies CALGELAPYRGIRGTDKLIF.

As for this clone: This likely stems from a read error, as it lies one base from a far larger clone. This sample also contains other DNA sequences that code for the same CDR3. This sequence joins TRAV38-2/DV8 and TRDJ1, with 8 nucleotides matching TRDD3. In the absence of a J gene in TCRdb, the DNA was matched to germline to assign it here. Trimming took 1 base from V and 10 from J; bases not matched to a gene: 24. The CDR3 extends over 19 amino acids. The V gene's germline CDR1 is TSESDYY and CDR2 QEAYKQQN. CDR3 bases: TGTGCTTATAGGAGCCAGTCATTCCTATCTTTGTGGGGATACCTTGGACTCATCTTT. Translating it yields CAYRSQSFLSLWGYLGLIF.

This clone was detected many times. Additional DNA sequences in this sample encode the identical CDR3. V is TRDV1 and J is TRDJ3; 7 bases agree with TRDD3. Germline lookup yields CDR1 TSWWSYY and CDR2 QGS. The CDR3 is made up of 19 amino acids. Germline trimming cut 1 base from V and 0 bases from J; bases unmatched to any gene: 6. In DNA form, the CDR3 reads TGTGCTCTTGGGGAACCCGGGGGATCCAGCTCCTGGGACACCCGACAGATGTTTTTC. Translated, it gives CALGEPGGSSSWDTRQMFF.

As to this clone: It differs at one base from a far larger clone, so likely a read error. The CDR3 DNA reads as TGTGCCTGTGCCTATCTACTGGGGGATACAGCGCAACTCTTCTTT. Protein product: CACAYLLGDTAQLFF. V and J are TRDV2 and TRDJ2; the match to TRDD3 covers 12 bases. As TCRdb names no J gene, one was assigned here on the basis of a DNA match to germline. Looked up from germline, CDR1 is GEAIGNYY and CDR2 is EKD. The CDR3 is made up of 15 amino acids.

This clone was recorded a few times. This DNA translates differently at residue 3 from the TCRdb protein, which is that of a much larger clone; a read error is likely, and the protein shown is the DNA's own translation. The rearrangement links TRDV1 to TRDJ2; 8 nucleotides align to TRDD3. CDR3 size: 24 residues. Germline V CDR1 and CDR2: TSWWSYY, QGS. CDR3 sequence (DNA): TGTGCTATTGGGGAACTGGCCTGGCTTCCCCCATCCTGGGGGACCCCCTCGCTGACAGCACAACTCTTCTTT. Protein: CAIGELAWLPPSWGTPSLTAQLFF.

This clone was observed a handful of times. The protein held in TCRdb is that of a much larger clone and does not match this DNA's translation at residue 10, likely because of a read error; the protein shown is translated from the DNA. The chain has TRDV3 and TRDJ1; TRDD3 matches 9 bases. V lost 3 bases to trimming and J lost 10 bases; unmatched junction nucleotides: 18. Germline assignment: CDR1 TVYSNPD and CDR2 GDNSRS (reference sequence). The CDR3 loop spans 15 amino acids. The CDR3 is CALSVLLLGESGLIF. The CDR3 bases are TGTGCCTTATCCGTCCTTCTACTGGGGGAGAGTGGACTCATCTTT.

In this sample, this clone turned up a few times. TCRdb lists the protein of a much larger clone for this DNA, which differs at residue 15, so this is likely a read error; the protein given here is translated from the DNA itself. The genes are TRDV1 and TRDJ1; 8 bases are a match to TRDD2. No J gene is reported in TCRdb; it was inferred here by comparing the DNA with germline. Per the germline V gene, CDR1 is TSWWSYY and CDR2 is QGS. The V gene end was trimmed by 0 bases and the J gene end by 0 bases; junction bases not matched to a gene: 24. The CDR3 is made up of 23 amino acids. In DNA, the CDR3 is TGTGCTCTTGGGGAACTCAAAATCTTCCTACTGACCCCGGGGGCCATGTACACCGATAAACTCATCTTT. It specifies CALGELKIFLLTPGAMYTDKLIF.

This clone occurred many times. The gene calls are TRDV1 and TRDJ1, with 7 bases aligning to TRDD3. TCRdb leaves out the J gene; it was filled in here by matching the DNA to germline. This CDR3 contains 26 residues. Trimming removed 2 bases from V and 2 bases from J; junction bases left unmatched: 38. Germline values: CDR1 TSWWSYY, CDR2 QGS. The CDR3: CALGEILNGIPNHRLGLVSGTDKLIF. The DNA of the CDR3 is TGTGCTCTTGGGGAAATCCTAAACGGTATCCCAAATCACAGACTGGGGTTGGTATCGGGGACCGATAAACTCATCTTT.

This clone was seen a handful of times. Only one base separates this from a far larger clonotype, so it likely reflects a read error. Other DNA sequences in this specimen translate into the identical CDR3. The chain couples TRDV1 to TRDJ1; 7 nucleotides line up with TRDD3. The J gene, not given by TCRdb, was assigned here from a germline match of the nucleotide sequence. The CDR3 runs to 16 residues. Germline assignment: CDR1 TSWWSYY and CDR2 QGS. This chain's CDR3 is CALGERWGVCGDKLIF. The CDR3 DNA sequence: TGCGCTCTTGGGGAACGCTGGGGGGTCTGCGGCGATAAACTCATCTTT.

This clone was observed a few times. TCRdb assigns this DNA the protein of a much larger clone, which departs from its translation at residues 5 and 8; this likely reflects a read error, and the protein shown comes from translating the DNA. This chain links TRDV2 with TRDJ1; D not resolved. The J gene is not listed in TCRdb, so it was assigned here from a DNA match to germline. Germline CDR1 reads GEAIGNYY; CDR2 reads EKD. The CDR3 has 14 residues. Deletions cut 3 bases from V and 1 base from J, with 11 bases between. CDR3 amino acids: CACDFLLSTDKLIF. Written as DNA, the CDR3 is TGTGCCTGTGACTTCTTACTTAGCACCGATAAACTCATCTTT.

This clone was seen a handful of times. Given a far larger clone just one base away, this is likely a sequencing read error. The same CDR3 is also encoded by other DNA sequences in this sample. V and J are TRDV2 and TRDJ3; D is perhaps TRDD2 (6 bases). Here the J gene was assigned by germline matching of the DNA, as TCRdb has none. The CDR3 runs 19 residues. Per germline, CDR1 GEAIGNYY and CDR2 EKD. CDR3 sequence reads: CACDTVSYPFSWDTRQMFF. Here the CDR3 DNA reads TGCGCCTGTGACACCGTGTCCTACCCCTTCTCCTGGGACACCCGACAGATGTTTTTC.

Comment on this clone: With a far larger clone one base away, a read error is the likely cause. The DNA is left out, because the CDR3 cannot be placed on it with certainty; the CDR3 is given as TCRdb lists it. This sample also contains other DNA sequences that code for the same CDR3. A V gene of TRDV1 was called, but no J gene was assigned; the table names TRDD3, a call not compared with the DNA. Termini included, the CDR3 measures 16 amino acids. Germline CDR1 and CDR2: TSWWSYY and QGS. The CDR3 sequence: CALGDWGIRLTDKLIF.

Worth noting for this clone: TCRdb's listed protein matches a much larger clone and diverges from this DNA's translation at residue 7, likely through a read error; the protein shown comes from the DNA. The chain is built from TRDV1 and TRDJ1; 9 bases align to TRDD3. Matching the DNA to germline supplied the J gene, which TCRdb does not give. The length of the CDR3 is 20 residues. V dropped 5 bases and J dropped 4; count of bases not matched to a gene: 23. The germline V gene encodes CDR1 TSWWSYY and CDR2 QGS. Written as DNA, the CDR3 is TGTGCTCTTGGGCAGCCCCCCCCCGGGGATACGCGCCCATGGGGCGATAAACTCATCTTT. Amino acid sequence: CALGQPPPGDTRPWGDKLIF.